This T cell receptor (beta chain) was observed in a study of blood T cell repertoires in COVID-19 (dated by TCRdb to about 2020). In terms of the full investigation: Samples from collaborators originated in the United States, Italy and Spain and spanned both the acute and convalescent phases of COVID-19. The prospective study material was composed of cDNA or gDNA derived from T cells, B-cell-depleted T cells, or PBMCs. The repertoires were released in a freely available public database intended as a resource for research on the immune response to SARS-CoV-2. The samples were drawn from two sources: the first 160 participants of the ongoing ImmuneRACE study, and approximately 1,300 subjects contributed by 6 global collaborators. A de-identified subject ID, COVID-19 status, age in years and sex were almost always included in the sample metadata. Where available, HLA class I and class II types were taken from metadata supplied by the sample provider and were not determined by assay-based typing. Deeply sampled blood TCRbeta repertoires from subjects exposed to, actively infected with, or recovered from COVID-19 were included in the dataset.

What the research found in general, with its limitations: The quantity of clinical and demographic metadata differed by source and by participant and was supplied without curation.

TCRbeta CDR3 regions were amplified from genomic DNA using the immunoSEQ Assay, a bias-controlled multiplex PCR. The original methods were these. The number of nucleated cells in each sample was estimated by amplification of reference gene primers within the assay. Sequence reads were collapsed and filtered to measure the absolute abundance of every unique TCRbeta CDR3 rearrangement. For each sample, productive Simpson clonality was calculated by taking the square root of Simpson's diversity index across productive rearrangements. TCRdb retrieved this table from immuneACCESS and kept in-frame rearrangements only. Not all clones are present; in checked studies, unresolved V genes account for under half, and no reason is known for the remainder. The DNA was the basis for D and trimming; V, J and clone size are from that table. This sample has 150,000 to 200,000 clones in its table, and around four fifths of those were observed once. Approximately 14% of the sample lies in the top ten.

In regard to this clone: Its antigen is unknown. Base qualities are not provided; no much larger clone lies one nucleotide away.

One collaborating source in Seattle enrolled patients while the patients were actively infected and followed the patients over time throughout the course of disease. Whole blood was collected in K2EDTA tubes by collaborating institutions according to the institutions' own protocols. For TCRbeta analysis, collaborators shipped samples as frozen whole blood, isolated PBMCs, or DNA extracted from either of those sample types. The clonotype comes from a woman in her 70s with COVID-19, enrolled during active disease. Sequenced: peripheral blood.

In nucleotide form, the sequence is TGCGCCAGCAGCTTGGCCATCGGACAGATGAACACTGAAGCTTTCTTT. This translates into CASSLAIGQMNTEAFF. This chain is built from TRBV5-1 and TRBJ1-1; the D gene is perhaps TRBD1, from 6 matching bases. CDR1 and CDR2 are drawn from the germline V gene: SGHRS, YFSETQ. Spanning cysteine to phenylalanine, the CDR3 consists of 16 amino acids. The entry retains the CDR3 DNA only, 48 bases that are in frame from base 1. Trimming takes 0 bases from V and 0 bases from J, and the germline ends sit 12 bases apart. The variable domain in full, with residues beyond the CDR3 obtained from the reference TRBV5-1 and TRBJ1-1 genes, is KAGVTQTPRYLIKTRGQQVTLSCSPISGHRSVSWYQQTPGQGLQFLFEYFSETQRNKGNFPGRFSGRQFSNSRSEMNVSTLELGDSALYLCASSLAIGQMNTEAFFGQGTRLTVV.